These 18 T cell receptor beta chains came from one sample sequenced in a study of CD8 T cells in Susac syndrome (dated 2019 in TCRdb). The library was generated by the immunoSEQ multiplex PCR assay. RNA was extracted with the RNeasy kit and roughly 0.5 to 1 ug was reverse transcribed using random hexamers. The public sequencing data were trimmed at Q25 with fastp and processed into clonotypes with MiXCR by TCRdb, which kept only in-frame beta chains. Rows with one shared CDR3 protein collapse into an entry with the most common genes and DNA. Here the sample has about 300,000 distinct CDR3 sequences; around 92% occur a single time. Over 0.065% of the sample is taken by the ten largest. Source material: CD4+ T cells from PBMCs. All receptors derive from a human donor with multiple sclerosis.

V and J are TRBV29-1 and TRBJ2-2; either TRBD1 or TRBD2 may supply D (6 bases each). The CDR3 has 14 residues. V was shortened by 6 bases and J by 5 bases, with 16 bases between the two germline ends. Per the germline V gene, CDR1 is SQVTM and CDR2 is ANQGSEA. The CDR3 sequence: CSVSPGGTTGELFF. The CDR3 DNA reads as TGCAGCGTCTCGCCCGGGGGCACGACCGGGGAGCTGTTTTTT.

The genes are TRBV12-5 and TRBJ2-7; D might be TRBD1 (5 bases). V lost 3 bases and J 2 bases, leaving 8 bases between the germline ends. The CDR3 extends over 13 amino acids. The germline CDR1 and CDR2 sequences are LGHNT and FRNRAP. The CDR3 bases are TGTGCTAGTGGTTTCTCAGGGCCCTACGAGCAGTACTTC. Amino acid sequence: CASGFSGPYEQYF.

The CDR3 here is CATSRGGESGELFF. In DNA, the CDR3 is TGTGCCACCAGCAGAGGAGGGGAGAGCGGGGAGCTGTTTTTT. This chain connects TRBV15 to TRBJ2-2; the D gene could be TRBD1 or TRBD2 (5 bases each). CDR1 and CDR2 from the germline V gene are LNHNV and YYDKDF (reference sequence). The CDR3 has 14 amino acids. Trimming pared 1 base from V and 7 bases from J, leaving 10 bases between.

The CDR3 DNA reads TGCGCCAGCAGTCAATCGGTAGGGAACCACACAGGTGAGCAGTTCTTC. Protein: CASSQSVGNHTGEQFF. The rearrangement joins TRBV23-1 to TRBJ2-1; D perhaps matches TRBD1 (5 bases). TRBV23-1 counts as an open reading frame of uncertain function. Trimming took off 0 bases at V and 9 bases at J, with 18 bases between the two ends. This CDR3 contains 16 residues.

This clonotype was seen only a few times. The rearrangement links TRBV7-9 to TRBJ2-2, with D maybe TRBD2 (5 bases). V was pared by 1 base and J by 0 bases, with 18 bases between. The germline CDR1 and CDR2 sequences are SEHNR and FQNEAQ (reference sequence). This CDR3 has 19 amino acids. The CDR3, as DNA: TGTGCCAGCAGCTTAGGACGGCTAGCTCATTTGGCGAACACCGGGGAGCTGTTTTTT. Protein product: CASSLGRLAHLANTGELFF.

This clonotype has only one observation. J is TRBJ2-5 and V is TRBV29-1, with D perhaps being TRBD1 or TRBD2 (5 bases each). The CDR3 consists of 13 residues. Per germline, CDR1 SQVTM and CDR2 ANQGSEA. V was trimmed by 3 bases and J by 2 bases, leaving 10 bases between them. DNA of the CDR3: TGCAGCGTTGAGTGGGACCTACAAGAGACCCAGTACTTC. Its translation: CSVEWDLQETQYF.

The V call is TRBV7-2, the J call TRBJ1-5; D uncertain. The germline V gene has CDR1 SGHTA and CDR2 FQGNSA. The CDR3 contains 15 residues. Trimming shortened V by 5 bases and J by 1 base, and 12 bases separated the two germline ends. CDR3 amino acids: CASSQDGLSNQPQHF. For the CDR3, the DNA is TGTGCCAGCAGCCAAGATGGTCTGAGCAATCAGCCCCAGCATTTT.

V is TRBV25-1 and J is TRBJ2-1; the D gene could be TRBD1 or TRBD2 (5 bases each). CDR3 length: 18 amino acids. Germline lookup yields CDR1 MGHDK and CDR2 SYGVNS. Trimming pared 4 bases from V and 0 bases from J, leaving 19 bases between. The CDR3, as DNA: TGTGCCAGCAGTGGGGGGTACGATTGGAGTAGCTCCTACAATGAGCAGTTCTTC. Translating gives CASSGGYDWSSSYNEQFF.

The count of this clonotype is one. The gene calls are TRBV7-6 and TRBJ1-1; TRBD1 is a possible D gene (5 bases). The CDR3 spans 14 residues. CDR1 is SGHVS and CDR2 is FNYEAQ in the germline V gene. Trimming took 2 bases from V and 6 from J, leaving 13 bases between them. The CDR3 loop is CASSLQGGGAEAFF. The DNA of the CDR3 is TGTGCCAGCAGCTTACAGGGCGGGGGGGCTGAAGCTTTCTTT.

The chain joins TRBV30 to TRBJ2-1; TRBD2 aligns across 12 bases. The CDR3 contains 17 residues. From germline, CDR1 is GTSNPN and CDR2 SVGIG (reference sequence). V trimming: 1 base; J trimming: 4 bases; junction bases outside the gene matches: 8. In DNA form, the CDR3 reads TGTGCCTGGAGTGCCGGACTAGCGGGAACCTCTTACAATGAGCAGTTCTTC. Protein: CAWSAGLAGTSYNEQFF.

The genes are TRBV19 and TRBJ1-6; maybe TRBD1 (6 bases). The germline V gene encodes CDR1 LNHDA and CDR2 SQIVND (reference sequence). V was pared by 3 bases and J by 8 bases, with 14 bases between. This CDR3 is 15 amino acids long. CDR3 protein: CASSIWGADHSPLHF. The CDR3 nucleotides read TGTGCCAGTAGTATCTGGGGGGCGGATCATTCACCCCTCCACTTT.

The V gene is TRBV28, the J gene TRBJ2-3; TRBD2 matches 13 bases. V was clipped by 4 bases and J by 10 bases; unmatched bases: 2. Germline loops: CDR1 MDHEN, CDR2 SYDVKM. The CDR3 consists of 13 residues. The CDR3 coding sequence is TGTGCCAGCAGTTCCGGACTAGCGGGGGCGCAGTATTTT. Translated, it gives CASSSGLAGAQYF. The full variable domain, completed using reference TRBV28 and TRBJ2-3, is DVKVTQSSRYLVKRTGEKVFLECVQDMDHENMFWYRQDPGLGLRLIYFSYDVKMKEKGDIPEGYSVSREKKERFSLILESASTNQTSMYLCASSSGLAGAQYFGPGTRLTVL.

CDR3 DNA: TGTGCCAGCAGCCAAACAAAGGACTATGGCTACACCTTC. Its translation is CASSQTKDYGYTF. J is TRBJ1-2 and V is TRBV7-2; D is ambiguous. CDR1 and CDR2 from the germline V gene are SGHTA and FQGNSA. With 5 bases removed from V and 3 bases from J, the gap between germline ends came to 10 bases. The CDR3 runs 13 residues. Full variable domain (missing parts from reference TRBV7-2 and TRBJ1-2): GAGVSQSPSNKVTEKGKDVELRCDPISGHTALYWYRQSLGQGLEFLIYFQGNSAPDKSGLPSDRFSAERTGGSVSTLTIQRTQQEDSAVYLCASSQTKDYGYTFGSGTRLTVV.

The chain combines TRBV20-1 with TRBJ1-3, with TRBD1 as a possible D gene (6 bases). Germline values: CDR1 DFQATT, CDR2 SNEGSKA (reference sequence). The CDR3 is made up of 16 amino acids. Between the trimmed V and J ends, which lost 3 bases and 0 bases, there was a span of 15 bases. For the CDR3, the DNA is TGCAGTGCTAGTGTAGGACAGCTCTTCTCTGGAAACACCATATATTTT. It encodes CSASVGQLFSGNTIYF.

V usage is TRBV10-2 and J usage is TRBJ2-2; D call uncertain. In germline, CDR1 is WSHSY, CDR2 SAAADI. The CDR3 runs to 12 residues. The V end lost 3 bases, the J end lost 6 bases, and 5 bases lay between the germline ends. The CDR3 nucleotides are TGCGCCAGCAGTGAAGAGGCCGGGGAGCTGTTTTTT. Translation gives CASSEEAGELFF.

This chain joins TRBV4-1 and TRBJ2-3, with D possibly being TRBD2 (6 bases). Between the trimmed V and J ends, which lost 3 bases and 1 base, there was a span of 14 bases. The V gene's germline CDR1 is MGHRA and CDR2 YSYEKL. The CDR3 has 16 residues. The CDR3, as DNA: TGCGCCAGCAGCCAGGACTACTCTGACGGCACAGATACGCAGTATTTT. It codes for CASSQDYSDGTDTQYF.

CDR3 residues: CASRGAALRGYTF. Written as DNA, the CDR3 is TGTGCCAGCCGGGGGGCCGCTCTGAGGGGCTACACCTTC. The gene calls are TRBV6-5 and TRBJ1-2; TRBD1 might be the D (6 bases). Germline values: CDR1 MNHEY, CDR2 SVGAGI. Trimming removed 8 bases from V and 8 bases from J, with 18 bases in between. The CDR3 loop spans 13 amino acids.

This clonotype appeared a single time. The chain uses TRBV2 and TRBJ2-1, with TRBD2 identical over 8 bases. The CDR3 runs to 15 residues. The germline CDR1 and CDR2 sequences are SNHLY and FYNNEI. V gave up 6 bases and J gave up 10 bases; unmatched junction bases: 14. The CDR3 is CASRAELTSAGEQFF. The CDR3 nucleotides are TGTGCCAGCAGAGCCGAACTGACTAGCGCCGGGGAGCAGTTCTTC.